This T cell receptor (beta chain) was obtained from a study of T cell changes during pregnancy in multiple sclerosis. Some clones are missing from TCRdb's copy, which holds only in-frame ones; the method was immunoSEQ multiplex PCR. The repertoire holds about 75,000 clones, with about 94% as singletons. CDR1 is MNHEY, CDR2 SVGAGI, per germline. This CDR3 is 15 amino acids long. Unmatched junction bases numbered 8, after V lost 2 bases and J lost 5 bases. The table lists this clone with a count of one. This rearrangement joins TRBV6-5 to TRBJ2-7; 8 nucleotides agree with TRBD2. Sequencing was performed on CD4+ T cells from peripheral blood mononuclear cells, taken after pregnancy. This TCR was recovered from a female donor with multiple sclerosis, enrolled in a pregnancy study. CDR3 in amino acids: CASSYLAGSVHEQYF. The CDR3 DNA follows: TGTGCCAGCAGTTACCTAGCGGGTAGTGTACACGAGCAGTACTTC.